The clone carrying this T cell receptor delta chain was observed a few times. The protein given by TCRdb reflects a much larger clone and differs at residue 8 from this DNA's translation, likely from a read error; the protein shown is the DNA's translation. Per germline, CDR1 GEAIGNYY and CDR2 EKD. The CDR3 length is 16 residues. The V and J ends lost 0 bases and 0 bases, in that order; junction bases with no gene match: 6. The sample originates from a study of γδ T cells in repeated Plasmodium falciparum infection. Vgamma9/Vdelta2+ and Vdelta2-negative gammadelta T cells were flow-sorted from PBMC for bulk sequencing. TRG and TRD sequences were obtained from every sorted gammadelta sample. TCRdb reran clone calling via CATT on the multiplex PCR reads. Of over 45,000 delta-chain clones detected, roughly 1.6% appear once; the ten largest clones hold 7.5% to 10%.

Sequenced input: gamma-delta T cells from blood. The chain uses TRDV2 and TRDJ1; TRDD3 aligns across 7 bases. In the absence of a J gene in TCRdb, the DNA was matched to germline to assign it here. The source is a pool of human donors (malaria-infected and uninfected, not separated). This chain's CDR3 is CACDTGGMRHTDKLIF. The CDR3 DNA follows: TGTGCCTGTGACACCGGGGGGATGCGACACACCGATAAACTCATCTTT.